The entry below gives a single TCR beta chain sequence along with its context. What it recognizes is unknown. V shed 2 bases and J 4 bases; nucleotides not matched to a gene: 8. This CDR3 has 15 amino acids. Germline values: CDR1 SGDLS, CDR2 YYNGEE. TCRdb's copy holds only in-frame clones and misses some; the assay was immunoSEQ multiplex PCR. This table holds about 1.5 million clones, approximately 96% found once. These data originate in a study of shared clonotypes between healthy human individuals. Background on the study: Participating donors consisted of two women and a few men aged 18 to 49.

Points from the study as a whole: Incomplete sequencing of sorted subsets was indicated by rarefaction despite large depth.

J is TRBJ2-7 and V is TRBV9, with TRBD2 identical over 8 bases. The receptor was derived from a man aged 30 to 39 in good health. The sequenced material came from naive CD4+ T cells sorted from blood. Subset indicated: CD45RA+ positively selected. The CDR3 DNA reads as TGTGCCAGCAGCGTGGGACCCCCGGGGGGGTACGAGCAGTACTTC. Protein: CASSVGPPGGYEQYF.